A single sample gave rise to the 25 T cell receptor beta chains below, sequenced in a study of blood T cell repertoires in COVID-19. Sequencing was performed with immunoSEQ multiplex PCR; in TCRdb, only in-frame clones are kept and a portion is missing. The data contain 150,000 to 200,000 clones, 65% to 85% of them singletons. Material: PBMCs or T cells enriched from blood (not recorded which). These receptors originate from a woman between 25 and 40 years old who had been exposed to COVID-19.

The CDR3 coding sequence is TGTGCCAGCAGTGAAGGGCAGGGGTTCACTGAAGCTTTCTTT. Translating gives CASSEGQGFTEAFF. This chain links TRBV2 with TRBJ1-1; possibly TRBD1 for D (6 bases). V lost 1 base and J lost 4, with 10 bases in between. Looked up from germline, CDR1 is SNHLY and CDR2 is FYNNEI. CDR3 length equals 14 residues.

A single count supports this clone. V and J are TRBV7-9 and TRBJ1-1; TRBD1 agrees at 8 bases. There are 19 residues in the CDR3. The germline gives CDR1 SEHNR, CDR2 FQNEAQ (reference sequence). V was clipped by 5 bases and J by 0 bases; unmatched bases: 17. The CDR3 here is CASSGRTTGEGLMNTEAFF. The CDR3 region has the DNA TGTGCCAGCAGCGGGCGTACGACAGGGGAAGGCCTTATGAACACTGAAGCTTTCTTT. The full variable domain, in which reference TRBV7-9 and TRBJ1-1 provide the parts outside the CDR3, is DTGVSQNPRHKITKRGQNVTFRCDPISEHNRLYWYRQTLGQGPEFLTYFQNEAQLEKSRLLSDRFSAERPKGSFSTLEIQRTEQGDSAMYLCASSGRTTGEGLMNTEAFFGQGTRLTVV.

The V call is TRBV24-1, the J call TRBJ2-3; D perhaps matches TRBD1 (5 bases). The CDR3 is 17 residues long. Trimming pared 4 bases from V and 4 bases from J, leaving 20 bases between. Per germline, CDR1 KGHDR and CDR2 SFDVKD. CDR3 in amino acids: CATSDPGAGKFADTQYF. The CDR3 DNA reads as TGTGCCACCAGTGACCCTGGGGCTGGGAAGTTCGCAGATACGCAGTATTTT.

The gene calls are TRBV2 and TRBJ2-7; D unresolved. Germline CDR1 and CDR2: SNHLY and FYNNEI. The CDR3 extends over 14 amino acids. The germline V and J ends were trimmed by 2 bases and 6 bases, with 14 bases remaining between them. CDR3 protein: CASSEFASVGEQYF. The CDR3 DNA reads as TGTGCCAGCAGTGAATTCGCTAGTGTGGGCGAGCAGTACTTC. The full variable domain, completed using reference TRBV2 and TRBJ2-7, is EPEVTQTPSHQVTQMGQEVILRCVPISNHLYFYWYRQILGQKVEFLVSFYNNEISEKSEIFDDQFSVERPDGSNFTLKIRSTKLEDSAMYFCASSEFASVGEQYFGPGTRLTVT.

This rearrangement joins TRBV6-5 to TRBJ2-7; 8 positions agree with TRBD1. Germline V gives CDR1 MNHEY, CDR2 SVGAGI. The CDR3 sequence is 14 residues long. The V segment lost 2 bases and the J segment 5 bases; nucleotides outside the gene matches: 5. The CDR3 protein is CASSYAGGADEQYF. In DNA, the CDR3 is TGTGCCAGCAGTTACGCAGGGGGCGCAGACGAGCAGTACTTC.

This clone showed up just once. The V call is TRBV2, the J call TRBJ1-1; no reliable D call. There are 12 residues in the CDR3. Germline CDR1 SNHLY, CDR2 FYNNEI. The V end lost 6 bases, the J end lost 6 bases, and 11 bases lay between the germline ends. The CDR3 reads CASRGPRAEAFF. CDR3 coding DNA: TGTGCCAGCAGAGGGCCGAGGGCTGAAGCTTTCTTT.

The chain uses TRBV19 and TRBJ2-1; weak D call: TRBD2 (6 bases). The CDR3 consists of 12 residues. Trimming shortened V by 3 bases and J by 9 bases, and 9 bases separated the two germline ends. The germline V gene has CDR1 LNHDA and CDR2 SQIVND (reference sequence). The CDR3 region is CASSMTRSEQFF. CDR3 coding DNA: TGTGCCAGTAGTATGACTAGGAGTGAGCAGTTCTTC.

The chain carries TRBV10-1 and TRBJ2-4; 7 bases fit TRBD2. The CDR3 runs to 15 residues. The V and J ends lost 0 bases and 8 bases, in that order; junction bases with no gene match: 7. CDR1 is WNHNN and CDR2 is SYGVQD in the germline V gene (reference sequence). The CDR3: CASSESNGGKDIQYF. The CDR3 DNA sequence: TGCGCCAGCAGTGAGTCGAACGGGGGGAAAGACATTCAGTACTTC.

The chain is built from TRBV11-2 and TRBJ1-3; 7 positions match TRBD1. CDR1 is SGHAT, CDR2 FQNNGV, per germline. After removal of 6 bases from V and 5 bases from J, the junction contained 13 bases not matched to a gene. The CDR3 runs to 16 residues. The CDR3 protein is CASRRNRGSIRNTIYF. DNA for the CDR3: TGTGCCAGCAGACGAAACAGGGGTAGTATCAGAAACACCATATATTTT.

CDR3 nucleotide sequence: TGTGCCAGCAGCAGGTGGGCAGGGGGCCAATCACCCCTCCACTTT. Translating it yields CASSRWAGGQSPLHF. V gene TRBV9 combines with J gene TRBJ1-6; TRBD1 matches at 8 bases. Germline CDR1 is SGDLS and CDR2 is YYNGEE. With V trimmed by 4 bases and J by 10 bases, 10 bases remained unmatched. The CDR3 length is 15 residues.

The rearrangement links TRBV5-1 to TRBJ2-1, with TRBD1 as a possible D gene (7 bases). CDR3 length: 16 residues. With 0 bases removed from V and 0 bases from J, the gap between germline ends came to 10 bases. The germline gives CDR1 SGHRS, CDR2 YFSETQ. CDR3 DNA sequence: TGCGCCAGCAGCTTGGCAGGGGGGAGCTCCTACAATGAGCAGTTCTTC. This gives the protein CASSLAGGSSYNEQFF.

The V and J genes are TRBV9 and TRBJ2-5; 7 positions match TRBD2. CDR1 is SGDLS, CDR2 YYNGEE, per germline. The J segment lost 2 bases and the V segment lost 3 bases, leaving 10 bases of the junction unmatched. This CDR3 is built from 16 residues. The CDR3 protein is CASSEPPGGNQETQYF. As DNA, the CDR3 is TGTGCCAGCAGCGAACCTCCGGGAGGCAATCAAGAGACCCAGTACTTC.

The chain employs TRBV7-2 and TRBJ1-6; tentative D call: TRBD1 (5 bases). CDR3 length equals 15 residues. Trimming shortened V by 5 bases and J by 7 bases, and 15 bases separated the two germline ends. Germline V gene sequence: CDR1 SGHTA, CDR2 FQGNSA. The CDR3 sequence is CASSLQEGSNSPLHF. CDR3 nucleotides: TGTGCCAGCAGCCTGCAGGAGGGGTCCAATTCACCCCTCCACTTT.

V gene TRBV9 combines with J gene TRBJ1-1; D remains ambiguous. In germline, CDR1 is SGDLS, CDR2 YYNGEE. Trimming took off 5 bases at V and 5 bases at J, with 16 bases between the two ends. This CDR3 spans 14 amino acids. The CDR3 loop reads CASSTTRVGTEAFF. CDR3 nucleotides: TGTGCCAGCAGTACAACTAGGGTTGGGACTGAAGCTTTCTTT. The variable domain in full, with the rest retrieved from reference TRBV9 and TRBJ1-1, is DSGVTQTPKHLITATGQRVTLRCSPRSGDLSVYWYQQSLDQGLQFLIQYYNGEERAKGNILERFSAQQFPDLHSELNLSSLELGDSALYFCASSTTRVGTEAFFGQGTRLTVV.

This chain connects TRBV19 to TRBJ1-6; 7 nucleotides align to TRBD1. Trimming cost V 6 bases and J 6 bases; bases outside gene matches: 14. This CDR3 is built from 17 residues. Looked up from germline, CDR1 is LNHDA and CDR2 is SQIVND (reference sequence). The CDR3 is CASRNQWTTGSNSPLHF. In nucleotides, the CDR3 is TGTGCCAGTAGGAACCAATGGACGACAGGGTCTAATTCACCCCTCCACTTT.

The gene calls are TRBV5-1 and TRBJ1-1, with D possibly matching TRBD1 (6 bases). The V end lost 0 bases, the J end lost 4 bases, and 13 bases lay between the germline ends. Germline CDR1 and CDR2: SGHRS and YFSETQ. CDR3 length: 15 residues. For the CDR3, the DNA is TGCGCCAGCAGCTTGGCTGGGGGCGGGAGCACTGAAGCTTTCTTT. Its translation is CASSLAGGGSTEAFF.

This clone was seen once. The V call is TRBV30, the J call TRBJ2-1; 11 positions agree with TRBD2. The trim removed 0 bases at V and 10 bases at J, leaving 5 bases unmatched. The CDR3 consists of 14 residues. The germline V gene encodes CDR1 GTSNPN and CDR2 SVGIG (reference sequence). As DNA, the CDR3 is TGTGCCTGGAGTGTATCGGCTAGCGGGGGGGAGCAGTTCTTC. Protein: CAWSVSASGGEQFF.

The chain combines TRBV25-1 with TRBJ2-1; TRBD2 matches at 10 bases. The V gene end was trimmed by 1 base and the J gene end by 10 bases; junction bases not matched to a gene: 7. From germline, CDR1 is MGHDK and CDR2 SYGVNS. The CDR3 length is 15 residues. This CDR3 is CASSEFWLAGVEQFF. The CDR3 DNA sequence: TGTGCCAGCAGTGAATTTTGGCTAGCGGGGGTGGAGCAGTTCTTC.

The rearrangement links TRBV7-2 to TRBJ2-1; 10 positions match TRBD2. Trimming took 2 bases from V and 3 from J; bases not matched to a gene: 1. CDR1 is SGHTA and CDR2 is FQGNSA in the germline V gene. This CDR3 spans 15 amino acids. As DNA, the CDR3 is TGTGCCAGCAGCTTAAAGCGGGGGGGCTACAATGAGCAGTTCTTC. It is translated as CASSLKRGGYNEQFF. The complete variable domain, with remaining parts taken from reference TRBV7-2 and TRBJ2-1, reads GAGVSQSPSNKVTEKGKDVELRCDPISGHTALYWYRQSLGQGLEFLIYFQGNSAPDKSGLPSDRFSAERTGGSVSTLTIQRTQQEDSAVYLCASSLKRGGYNEQFFGPGTRLTVL.

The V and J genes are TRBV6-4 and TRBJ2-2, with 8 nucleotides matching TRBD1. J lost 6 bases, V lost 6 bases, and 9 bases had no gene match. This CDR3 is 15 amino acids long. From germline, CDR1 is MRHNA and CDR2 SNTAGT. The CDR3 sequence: CASSGSTGGSGELFF. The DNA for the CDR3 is TGTGCCAGCAGCGGGTCTACAGGGGGGTCCGGGGAGCTGTTTTTT.

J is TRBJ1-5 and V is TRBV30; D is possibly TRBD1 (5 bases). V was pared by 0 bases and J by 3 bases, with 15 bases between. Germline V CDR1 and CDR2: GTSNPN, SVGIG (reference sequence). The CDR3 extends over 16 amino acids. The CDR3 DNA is TGTGCCTGGAGTGTTGGGGGGAACGCGATCAATCAGCCCCAGCATTTT. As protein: CAWSVGGNAINQPQHF. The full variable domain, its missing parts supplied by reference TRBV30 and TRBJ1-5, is SQTIHQWPATLVQPVGSPLSLECTVEGTSNPNLYWYRQAAGRGLQLLFYSVGIGQISSEVPQNLSASRPQDRQFILSSKKLLLSDSGFYLCAWSVGGNAINQPQHFGDGTRLSIL.

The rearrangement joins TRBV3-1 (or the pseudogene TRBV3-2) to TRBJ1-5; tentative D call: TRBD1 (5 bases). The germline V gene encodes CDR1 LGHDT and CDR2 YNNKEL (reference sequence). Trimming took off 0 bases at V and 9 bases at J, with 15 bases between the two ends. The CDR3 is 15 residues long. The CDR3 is CASSQEGAGKSPQHF. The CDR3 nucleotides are TGTGCCAGCAGCCAAGAAGGAGCAGGGAAGTCGCCCCAGCATTTT.

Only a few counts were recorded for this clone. This CDR3 reads CSVEGQGAYEQYF. CDR3 in DNA: TGCAGCGTTGAAGGACAGGGGGCCTACGAGCAGTACTTC. V gene TRBV29-1 combines with J gene TRBJ2-7, with 9 positions matching TRBD1. J was trimmed by 2 bases and V by 1 base; bases with no gene match: 0. Germline V CDR1 and CDR2: SQVTM, ANQGSEA. The CDR3 is 13 amino acids.

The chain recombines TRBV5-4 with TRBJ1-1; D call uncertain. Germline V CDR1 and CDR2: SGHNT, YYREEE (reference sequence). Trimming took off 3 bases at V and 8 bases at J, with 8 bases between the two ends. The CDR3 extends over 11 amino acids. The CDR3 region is CASSSSTEAFF. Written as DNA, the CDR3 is TGTGCCAGCAGCTCGTCAACAGAAGCTTTCTTT.

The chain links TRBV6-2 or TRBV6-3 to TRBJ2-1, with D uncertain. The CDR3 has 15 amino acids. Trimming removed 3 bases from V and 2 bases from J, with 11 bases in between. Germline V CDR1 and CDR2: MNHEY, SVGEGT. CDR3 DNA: TGTGCCAGCAGTTATGTGGGCCCTCCCTACAATGAGCAGTTCTTC. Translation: CASSYVGPPYNEQFF.